This T cell receptor (beta chain) was found in a study of T cells in Graves' hyperthyroidism and ophthalmopathy. Study-level points and caveats: A model built on 13 V-J features separated ophthalmopathy from stable hyperthyroidism.

Hyperthyroidism in the patients, aged 18 to 65, was newly diagnosed and under 2 months in duration. This clonotype was found many times. Its antigen is not known. Researchers took RNA transcripts and amplified the TCR beta CDR3 regions from them. HTBI primers were employed in a first-round RT-PCR of the TCR CDR3. Using its own MiXCR run on the multiplex PCR reads, TCRdb lists one record per CDR3 protein. The data show more than 500,000 distinct CDR3 sequences, with 12% to 15% seen just once and around 14% held by the top ten. The CDR3 covers 17 residues. The V end lost 6 bases, the J end lost 0 bases, and 19 bases lay between the germline ends. CDR1 is MDHEN and CDR2 is SYDVKM in the germline V gene.

Sequencing was performed on blood. The rearrangement uses TRBV28 and TRBJ2-3, with a tentative D call TRBD1 (6 bases). This receptor was taken from a woman between 40 and 55 years old with Graves' hyperthyroidism. The CDR3 protein is CASRTLGGVTSTDTQYF. Written as DNA, the CDR3 is TGTGCCAGCAGAACCCTTGGGGGCGTTACTAGCACAGATACGCAGTATTTT.